The 10 T cell receptor beta chains listed next were all sequenced from one sample in a study of Tregs in tolerant kidney transplant recipients (dated by TCRdb to between 2018 and 2021). Library construction relied on the immunoSEQ multiplex PCR assay. TCRdb took this table from immuneACCESS and kept in-frame rearrangements with V and J called. Such tables lack part of the clones; where checked against another copy, unresolved V genes explain under half of the gap, and the rest is unexplained. The sample yields 62,000 or so clones; roughly 98% were counted once. The biggest ten clones account for 0.34% of the sample. The meaning of the sample's time point label: blood sample drawn before combined kidney and bone marrow transplant. The sequences come from Tregs from blood, collected before the transplant. The receptors here all came from a human donor who received a combined kidney and bone marrow transplant.

This chain joins TRBV19 and TRBJ2-1; no clear D gene. Trimming stripped 7 bases from V and 0 bases from J, with 13 bases between. The CDR3 runs 15 residues. Germline-derived CDR1 and CDR2 are LNHDA and SQIVND (reference sequence). Here the CDR3 DNA reads TGTGCCAGTACCCACGGTAAGAGCTCCTACAATGAGCAGTTCTTC. Protein sequence: CASTHGKSSYNEQFF.

The V gene is TRBV7-2, the J gene TRBJ1-5; TRBD1 is a possible D gene (6 bases). V gave up 2 bases and J gave up 2 bases, with 7 bases separating them. The CDR3 runs to 14 residues. Per germline, CDR1 SGHTA and CDR2 FQGNSA. The CDR3 protein is CASSLRQGNQPQHF. In nucleotides, the CDR3 is TGTGCCAGCAGCTTAAGACAGGGCAATCAGCCCCAGCATTTT.

The chain carries TRBV15 and TRBJ2-5; D may be TRBD1 (5 bases). Trimming took off 5 bases at V and 9 bases at J, with 28 bases between the two ends. The CDR3 is made up of 17 amino acids. Germline V gene lookup returns CDR1 LNHNV and CDR2 YYDKDF (reference sequence). This CDR3 is CATSSDTRVGREWAQYF. DNA for the CDR3: TGTGCCACCAGCTCTGACACCAGGGTTGGGCGCGAGTGGGCCCAGTACTTC.

As to this clone: Mismatch with germline at one junction end may stem from a read error. The J gene is TRBJ2-7, the V gene TRBV13; TRBD1 matches at 11 bases. The V gene's germline CDR1 is PRHDT and CDR2 FYEKMQ (reference sequence). CDR3 length: 15 amino acids. The CDR3 sequence: CASSLGGQGDHEQYF. Here the CDR3 DNA reads TGTGCCAGCAGCCTAGGGGGACAGGGGGACCACGAGCAGTACTTC.

The J gene is TRBJ2-2, the V gene TRBV5-1; 9 positions agree with TRBD1. Germline-derived CDR1 and CDR2 are SGHRS and YFSETQ. The ends lost 7 bases at V and 4 bases at J; junction bases unmatched: 11. This CDR3 has 16 amino acids. This CDR3 reads CASGGTGSVVTGELFF. DNA for the CDR3: TGCGCCAGCGGCGGGACAGGGAGTGTCGTCACCGGGGAGCTGTTTTTT.

This chain connects TRBV19 to TRBJ2-1, with unresolved D. CDR3 length: 13 residues. Germline V gene sequence: CDR1 LNHDA, CDR2 SQIVND (reference sequence). Trimming shortened V by 6 bases and J by 3 bases, and 9 bases separated the two germline ends. CDR3 sequence: CASRGTLYNEQFF. CDR3 nucleotides: TGTGCCAGTAGGGGCACACTCTACAATGAGCAGTTCTTC.

The gene calls are TRBV7-7 and TRBJ2-5; TRBD2 matches 11 bases. CDR3 size: 15 residues. Germline V gene sequence: CDR1 SSHAT, CDR2 FNYEAQ (reference sequence). V was pared by 2 bases and J by 5 bases, with 4 bases of the junction left unmatched. Here the CDR3 DNA reads TGTGCCAGCAGCTTACTAGCGGGAGGCGGCGAGACCCAGTACTTC. Residues: CASSLLAGGGETQYF. The full variable domain, in which reference TRBV7-7 and TRBJ2-5 provide the parts outside the CDR3, is GAGVSQSPRYKVTKRGQDVTLRCDPISSHATLYWYQQALGQGPEFLTYFNYEAQPDKSGLPSDRFSAERPEGSISTLTIQRTEQRDSAMYRCASSLLAGGGETQYFGPGTRLLVL.

This chain uses TRBV28 with TRBJ1-2, with 10 bases that match TRBD1. J gave up 8 bases and V 2 bases, and 5 bases lay outside the gene matches. Germline V gene lookup returns CDR1 MDHEN and CDR2 SYDVKM. This CDR3 region has 14 residues. This CDR3 is CASSLSGTGDGYTF. The CDR3 nucleotides read TGTGCCAGCAGTTTAAGTGGGACAGGGGACGGCTACACCTTC.

The chain is built from TRBV6-5 and TRBJ2-5, with 7 bases that match TRBD2. This CDR3 comprises 13 residues. CDR1 and CDR2 from the germline V gene are MNHEY and SVGAGI. With V trimmed by 2 bases and J by 6 bases, 3 bases remained unmatched. Here the CDR3 reads CASSYPGGKTQYF. CDR3 in DNA: TGTGCCAGCAGTTACCCCGGGGGGAAGACCCAGTACTTC.

V gene TRBV2 combines with J gene TRBJ1-5, with 10 bases identical to TRBD1. The CDR3 is made up of 15 amino acids. Looked up from germline, CDR1 is SNHLY and CDR2 is FYNNEI. The V and J ends lost 5 bases and 5 bases, in that order; junction bases with no gene match: 6. Here the CDR3 reads CASSWGDRGDQPQHF. The DNA for the CDR3 is TGTGCCAGCAGTTGGGGGGACAGGGGTGATCAGCCCCAGCATTTT.